One sample yielded the 13 T cell receptor beta chains listed below, sequenced in a study of OX40 agonist ivuxolimab in advanced cancers. Clones were read by immunoSEQ multiplex PCR, and TCRdb kept only the in-frame ones, dropping some. This table holds approximately 33,000 clones, roughly 89% found once. The source material was CD4+ or CD8+ T cells sorted from blood, sampled in a trial of the OX40 agonist ivuxolimab. These receptor sequences come from an adult with an advanced solid tumor such as melanoma, head and neck, liver or kidney cancer.

The chain links TRBV5-4 to TRBJ2-3; 8 nucleotides align to TRBD2. CDR3 size: 14 residues. The trim removed 4 bases at V and 3 bases at J, leaving 4 bases unmatched. Germline CDR1 is SGHNT and CDR2 is YYREEE (reference sequence). CDR3 residues: CASSPSGRTDTQYF. As DNA, the CDR3 is TGTGCCAGCAGCCCGAGCGGGAGAACAGATACGCAGTATTTT.

This clone was picked up one time. The rearrangement uses TRBV9 and TRBJ2-7; 9 bases are shared with TRBD1. The J segment lost 5 bases and the V segment lost 5 bases, leaving 11 bases of the junction unmatched. Germline V CDR1 and CDR2: SGDLS, YYNGEE. The CDR3 has 15 amino acids. CDR3 amino acids: CASSVTGTGFDEQYF. CDR3 sequence (DNA): TGTGCCAGCAGTGTAACCGGGACAGGGTTCGACGAGCAGTACTTC.

This chain joins TRBV18 and TRBJ1-4, with TRBD1 identical over 9 bases. CDR1 KGHSH and CDR2 LQKENI come from the germline V gene. The CDR3 extends over 16 amino acids. With V trimmed by 5 bases and J by 2 bases, 6 bases remained unmatched. The CDR3 sequence: CASSGMTGGTNEKLFF. Written as DNA, the CDR3 is TGTGCCAGCTCAGGAATGACAGGGGGGACTAATGAAAAACTGTTTTTT.

In this sample, this clone turned up a few times. The chain is built from TRBV7-3 and TRBJ2-7; D may correspond to TRBD1 or TRBD2 (5 bases each). Germline CDR1 reads SGHTA; CDR2 reads FQGTGA. V was shortened by 5 bases and J by 2 bases, with 13 bases between the two germline ends. There are 14 residues in the CDR3. The CDR3 DNA is TGTGCCAGCAGCACCTCGGGACCGCCCTACGAGCAGTACTTC. It yields the protein CASSTSGPPYEQYF.

The chain is built from TRBV28 and TRBJ2-4; possible D gene TRBD1, 5 bases. Trimming removed 7 bases at V and 2 bases at J, with 15 bases between. Per germline, CDR1 MDHEN and CDR2 SYDVKM. CDR3 length equals 15 residues. The DNA for the CDR3 is TGTGCCAGCAACTCCCTAGGGGTTTCCAAAAACATTCAGTACTTC. Protein: CASNSLGVSKNIQYF.

The V gene is TRBV7-2, the J gene TRBJ1-5; no reliable D call. V lost 1 base, J lost 5 bases, and 6 bases lay in between. Germline lookup yields CDR1 SGHTA and CDR2 FQGNSA. CDR3 length equals 13 residues. CDR3 in amino acids: CASSLGRDQPQHF. The CDR3 nucleotides are TGTGCCAGCAGCTTAGGGCGGGATCAGCCCCAGCATTTT.

The rearrangement links TRBV10-2 to TRBJ1-4; TRBD1 aligns across 7 bases. The CDR3 sequence is 14 residues long. J gave up 5 bases and V 6 bases, and 6 bases lay outside the gene matches. The germline gives CDR1 WSHSY, CDR2 SAAADI. The CDR3 nucleotides are TGCGCCAGCAGAGGGACAGCCCTAAATGAAAAACTGTTTTTT. Its translation: CASRGTALNEKLFF.

This clone was seen only once. This chain connects TRBV7-2 to TRBJ2-3, with 10 bases aligning to TRBD2. The CDR3 totals 16 residues. Per the germline V gene, CDR1 is SGHTA and CDR2 is FQGNSA. V dropped 4 bases and J dropped 2; count of bases not matched to a gene: 6. The CDR3 sequence is CASSSRTSGFTDTQYF. The CDR3 DNA reads TGTGCCAGCAGCTCGAGGACTAGCGGATTCACAGATACGCAGTATTTT. Together with reference TRBV7-2 and TRBJ2-3, the CDR3 gives the full variable domain: GAGVSQSPSNKVTEKGKDVELRCDPISGHTALYWYRQSLGQGLEFLIYFQGNSAPDKSGLPSDRFSAERTGGSVSTLTIQRTQQEDSAVYLCASSSRTSGFTDTQYFGPGTRLTVL.

The chain uses TRBV11-2 and TRBJ2-7, with D possibly called TRBD1 or TRBD2 (5 bases each). Trimming shortened V by 5 bases and J by 4 bases, and 9 bases separated the two germline ends. Germline V CDR1 and CDR2: SGHAT, FQNNGV. The CDR3 is made up of 12 amino acids. The CDR3 DNA follows: TGTGCCAGCAGCCGGGACCAATACGAGCAGTACTTC. It translates to CASSRDQYEQYF.

The rearrangement joins TRBV11-2 to TRBJ2-1, with D tentatively TRBD1 (5 bases). Germline lookup yields CDR1 SGHAT and CDR2 FQNNGV. Between the trimmed V and J ends, which lost 4 bases and 9 bases, there was a span of 7 bases. This CDR3 spans 11 amino acids. CDR3 amino acids: CASSSGAEQFF. The CDR3 DNA follows: TGTGCCAGCAGCTCTGGGGCTGAGCAGTTCTTC.

The chain carries TRBV29-1 and TRBJ2-7, with 10 bases lining up with TRBD2. Germline-derived CDR1 and CDR2 are SQVTM and ANQGSEA. V dropped 4 bases and J dropped 0; count of bases not matched to a gene: 3. This CDR3 is built from 14 residues. The CDR3 DNA reads TGCAGCGTTGTTGCTAGCGGGAGCTCCTACGAGCAGTACTTC. This gives the protein CSVVASGSSYEQYF.

The chain employs TRBV7-2 and TRBJ2-1; D not certain. Trimming took off 2 bases at V and 8 bases at J, with 10 bases between the two ends. Germline CDR1 reads SGHTA; CDR2 reads FQGNSA. The CDR3 spans 13 residues. CDR3 DNA: TGTGCCAGCAGCTTATACTACTCGGATGAGCAGTTCTTC. The encoded protein is CASSLYYSDEQFF.

The rearrangement links TRBV28 to TRBJ1-3; tentatively, D is TRBD1 (5 bases). With 5 bases removed from V and 0 bases from J, the gap between germline ends came to 11 bases. In germline, CDR1 is MDHEN, CDR2 SYDVKM. This CDR3 spans 15 amino acids. CDR3 residues: CASSLQVISGNTIYF. CDR3 nucleotide sequence: TGTGCCAGCAGTCTACAGGTTATCTCTGGAAACACCATATATTTT.